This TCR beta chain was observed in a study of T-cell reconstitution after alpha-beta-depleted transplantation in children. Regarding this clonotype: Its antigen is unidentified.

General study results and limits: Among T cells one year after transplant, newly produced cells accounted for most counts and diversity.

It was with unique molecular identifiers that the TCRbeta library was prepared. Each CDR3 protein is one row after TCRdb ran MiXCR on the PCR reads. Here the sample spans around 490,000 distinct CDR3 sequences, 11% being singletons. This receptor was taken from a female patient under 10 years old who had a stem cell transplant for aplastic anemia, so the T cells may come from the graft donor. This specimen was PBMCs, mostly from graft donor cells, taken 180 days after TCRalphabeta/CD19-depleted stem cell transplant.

The CDR3 protein is CASSLDRVAGYTF. The CDR3 DNA reads as TGTGCCAGCAGCTTAGACAGGGTGGCTGGCTACACCTTC. The chain carries TRBV7-2 and TRBJ1-2, with D perhaps TRBD1 (6 bases). Germline CDR1 SGHTA, CDR2 FQGNSA. The ends were cut back, 1 base at V and 7 bases at J, with 10 bases in the middle. The CDR3 consists of 13 residues.